The 21 T cell receptor beta chains given below trace back to one sample, sequenced in a study of T cell responses to AZD1222 COVID-19 vaccine. TCRdb keeps only in-frame clones here, not all; method: immunoSEQ multiplex PCR. The sample yields around 160,000 clones, about 95% seen once. Source: peripheral blood, taken on day 0 of AZD1222 vaccination. These TCRs come from an adult in good health.

J is TRBJ1-1 and V is TRBV2; D ambiguous. Per the germline V gene, CDR1 is SNHLY and CDR2 is FYNNEI. CDR3 length: 12 amino acids. Trimming left V 8 bases short and J 6 bases short, with 13 bases between. The chain's CDR3 is CASGGGYAEAFF. The CDR3 DNA follows: TGTGCCAGCGGAGGTGGTTACGCTGAAGCTTTCTTT.

The chain has TRBV14 and TRBJ2-1; D gene uncertain. The V end lost 0 bases, the J end lost 10 bases, and 4 bases lay between the germline ends. The CDR3 covers 11 residues. The germline gives CDR1 SGHDN, CDR2 FVKESK. CDR3 bases: TGTGCCAGCAGCCAAGATTCGGAGCAGTTCTTC. It encodes CASSQDSEQFF.

This clone turned up a few times. This chain uses TRBV9 with TRBJ2-7, with TRBD1 matching 7 bases. V was clipped by 3 bases and J by 6 bases; unmatched bases: 6. The germline gives CDR1 SGDLS, CDR2 YYNGEE. CDR3 length equals 13 residues. CDR3 bases: TGTGCCAGCAGCGACAGGGGAAGAGGCGAGCAGTACTTC. Translation: CASSDRGRGEQYF.

The chain combines TRBV11-2 with TRBJ1-1; TRBD1 might be the D (5 bases). The CDR3 length is 18 residues. CDR1 and CDR2 from the germline V gene are SGHAT and FQNNGV. V was trimmed by 4 bases and J by 4 bases, leaving 25 bases between them. This chain's CDR3 is CASSSIGRIGERGTEAFF. In DNA form, the CDR3 reads TGTGCCAGCAGCTCAATAGGCCGGATCGGGGAGAGGGGCACTGAAGCTTTCTTT. The variable domain in full, with the rest retrieved from reference TRBV11-2 and TRBJ1-1, is EAGVAQSPRYKIIEKRQSVAFWCNPISGHATLYWYQQILGQGPKLLIQFQNNGVVDDSQLPKDRFSAERLKGVDSTLKIQPAKLEDSAVYLCASSSIGRIGERGTEAFFGQGTRLTVV.

The J gene is TRBJ2-1, the V gene TRBV6-5; the match to TRBD2 covers 8 bases. CDR3 length: 15 amino acids. Losses at the gene ends were 11 bases for V and 6 bases for J; bases not matched to a gene: 15. The germline CDR1 and CDR2 sequences are MNHEY and SVGAGI. As DNA, the CDR3 is TGTGCCGGCTGCTTAGAAGCGGGAGTCGGCAATGAGCAGTTCTTC. It encodes CAGCLEAGVGNEQFF.

The V and J genes are TRBV6-5 and TRBJ2-2; 8 positions agree with TRBD2. Germline-derived CDR1 and CDR2 are MNHEY and SVGAGI. This CDR3 region has 16 residues. Trimming cost V 4 bases and J 1 base; bases outside gene matches: 5. This chain's CDR3 is CASSSRGGRNTGELFF. The CDR3 nucleotides are TGTGCCAGCAGTTCCCGGGGGGGGAGGAACACCGGGGAGCTGTTTTTT.

In this sample, this clone turned up a few times. The chain recombines TRBV6-4 with TRBJ1-1; 9 nucleotides match TRBD1. The germline V gene encodes CDR1 MRHNA and CDR2 SNTAGT. The CDR3 runs 14 residues. The V segment lost 5 bases and the J segment 5 bases; nucleotides outside the gene matches: 6. Here the CDR3 DNA reads TGTGCCAGCAGTCCGGGACAGGGTGTTACTGAAGCTTTCTTT. Translated, it gives CASSPGQGVTEAFF.

The V call is TRBV19, the J call TRBJ2-1; 8 bases are a match to TRBD2. This CDR3 has 15 residues. The J segment lost 4 bases and the V segment lost 3 bases, leaving 5 bases of the junction unmatched. CDR1 LNHDA and CDR2 SQIVND come from the germline V gene (reference sequence). CDR3 loop: CASSIEPSGYNEQFF. The DNA of the CDR3 is TGTGCCAGTAGTATTGAGCCTAGCGGGTACAATGAGCAGTTCTTC.

V usage is TRBV9 and J usage is TRBJ1-3; D possibly corresponds to TRBD1 (5 bases). The CDR3 is 14 residues long. From germline, CDR1 is SGDLS and CDR2 YYNGEE. V was pared by 2 bases and J by 2 bases, with 8 bases between. CDR3 sequence reads: CASSVEGAGNTIYF. The CDR3 DNA reads as TGTGCCAGCAGCGTCGAAGGGGCTGGAAACACCATATATTTT.

The chain carries TRBV27 and TRBJ2-7; no definite D call. Germline CDR1 MNHEY, CDR2 SMNVEV (reference sequence). V was cut by 2 bases and J by 3 bases, with 23 bases left in between. The CDR3 consists of 18 residues. CDR3 region: CASSLGSPTIRNSYEQYF. In nucleotides, the CDR3 is TGTGCCAGCAGTTTAGGTTCCCCCACCATCAGGAACAGCTACGAGCAGTACTTC.

The genes are TRBV3-1 (or the pseudogene TRBV3-2) and TRBJ1-1, with D unclear. This CDR3 has 14 residues. V lost 1 base and J lost 1, with 7 bases in between. Germline V gene sequence: CDR1 LGHDT, CDR2 YNNKEL (reference sequence). CDR3 loop: CASSQGIQNTEAFF. The CDR3 bases are TGTGCCAGCAGCCAAGGGATACAGAACACTGAAGCTTTCTTT.

The V and J genes are TRBV19 and TRBJ1-2, with D unclear. The CDR3 loop spans 13 amino acids. Trimming pared 2 bases from V and 3 bases from J, leaving 7 bases between. CDR1 and CDR2 from the germline V gene are LNHDA and SQIVND (reference sequence). The CDR3 here is CASSIPGYYGYTF. The CDR3 DNA is TGTGCCAGTAGTATACCGGGATACTATGGCTACACCTTC.

The chain joins TRBV20-1 to TRBJ1-2; tentatively, D is TRBD1 (5 bases). V lost 3 bases and J 5 bases, leaving 19 bases between the germline ends. The CDR3 is 15 amino acids. The germline gives CDR1 DFQATT, CDR2 SNEGSKA (reference sequence). The CDR3 sequence is CSASRSRDAAYGYTF. The CDR3 DNA sequence: TGCAGTGCTAGTCGCTCGCGGGACGCTGCTTATGGCTACACCTTC.

The J gene is TRBJ2-7, the V gene TRBV5-1, with D possibly matching TRBD1 (8 bases). The V and J ends lost 4 bases and 5 bases respectively, with 22 bases between them. There are 16 residues in the CDR3. In germline, CDR1 is SGHRS, CDR2 YFSETQ. This chain's CDR3 is CASSARPQGGMDEQYF. The CDR3 DNA is TGCGCCAGCAGCGCCAGACCACAGGGGGGGATGGACGAGCAGTACTTC.

The V call is TRBV2, the J call TRBJ2-7, with D possibly TRBD1 on 5 matching bases. CDR1 SNHLY and CDR2 FYNNEI come from the germline V gene. V lost 4 bases, J lost 9 bases, and 10 bases lay in between. The CDR3 runs 11 residues. The CDR3 DNA sequence: TGTGCCAGCAGTGTTAGGGGCAGGCAGTACTTC. Translated, it gives CASSVRGRQYF.

The rearrangement links TRBV28 to TRBJ2-3; D is unclear. Trimming removed 4 bases from V and 9 bases from J, with 8 bases in between. The germline V gene has CDR1 MDHEN and CDR2 SYDVKM. This CDR3 comprises 11 residues. This chain's CDR3 is CASSSQITQYF. CDR3 bases: TGTGCCAGCAGTTCTCAGATAACGCAGTATTTT.

This chain connects TRBV7-2 to TRBJ2-3; no definite D call. The CDR3 loop spans 15 amino acids. V shed 1 base and J shed 1 base, with 9 bases lying between them. Germline lookup yields CDR1 SGHTA and CDR2 FQGNSA. CDR3 nucleotide sequence: TGTGCCAGCAGCTTAGTCTCGTTGGGCACAGATACGCAGTATTTT. This translates into CASSLVSLGTDTQYF.

CDR3 protein: CATRQGSSYNEQFF. The CDR3, as DNA: TGTGCCACACGACAGGGGAGCTCCTACAATGAGCAGTTCTTC. The V and J genes are TRBV3-1 (or the pseudogene TRBV3-2) and TRBJ2-1; 8 bases are shared with TRBD1. Germline CDR1 and CDR2: LGHDT and YNNKEL (reference sequence). This CDR3 spans 14 amino acids. Germline trimming cut 10 bases from V and 0 bases from J; bases unmatched to any gene: 5.

This chain links TRBV5-5 with TRBJ2-7; 7 bases line up with TRBD1. The V and J ends lost 4 bases and 4 bases, in that order; junction bases with no gene match: 5. The CDR3 loop spans 13 amino acids. Germline CDR1 is SGHKS and CDR2 is YYEKEE (reference sequence). DNA of the CDR3: TGTGCCAGCAGCACGACAGGGTGGTACGAGCAGTACTTC. Translation gives CASSTTGWYEQYF.

The chain recombines TRBV14 with TRBJ2-2; tentative D call: TRBD2 (6 bases). V lost 4 bases to trimming and J lost 3 bases, with 15 bases between them. The germline V gene encodes CDR1 SGHDN and CDR2 FVKESK. The length of the CDR3 is 16 residues. Here the CDR3 reads CASSRRTSFDTGELFF. The CDR3 region has the DNA TGTGCCAGCAGCCGCCGCACTAGCTTTGACACCGGGGAGCTGTTTTTT.

The V call is TRBV2, the J call TRBJ2-2; weak D call: TRBD2 (5 bases). V lost 9 bases to trimming and J lost 4 bases, with 12 bases between them. This CDR3 has 13 amino acids. Germline loops: CDR1 SNHLY, CDR2 FYNNEI. CDR3 residues: CARSRVATGELFF. CDR3 nucleotides: TGTGCCAGGTCGAGGGTTGCCACCGGGGAGCTGTTTTTT. The entire variable domain, with the rest obtained from reference TRBV2 and TRBJ2-2, is as follows: EPEVTQTPSHQVTQMGQEVILRCVPISNHLYFYWYRQILGQKVEFLVSFYNNEISEKSEIFDDQFSVERPDGSNFTLKIRSTKLEDSAMYFCARSRVATGELFFGEGSRLTVL.